One and the same sample provided the 5 T cell receptor beta chains below, sequenced in a study of OX40 agonist ivuxolimab in advanced cancers. Measured with immunoSEQ multiplex PCR; TCRdb has only the in-frame clones, and not every one. The table records about 82,000 clones, around four fifths of them present only once. Sequenced material: CD4+ or CD8+ T cells sorted from blood, taken in a trial of the OX40 agonist ivuxolimab. These receptor sequences come from an adult with an advanced solid tumor such as melanoma, head and neck, liver or kidney cancer.

The chain couples TRBV5-6 to TRBJ2-5; 10 positions match TRBD2. J was trimmed by 2 bases and V by 2 bases; bases with no gene match: 9. CDR3 size: 17 residues. Germline assignment: CDR1 SGHDT and CDR2 YYEEEE. The CDR3 loop is CASSFFGLAEIQETQYF. CDR3 sequence (DNA): TGTGCCAGCAGCTTTTTCGGACTAGCGGAAATTCAAGAGACCCAGTACTTC.

The chain links TRBV4-2 to TRBJ2-2; D unresolved. Germline CDR1 and CDR2: LGHNA and YNFKEQ. V was pared by 0 bases and J by 6 bases, with 8 bases between. The CDR3 runs to 14 residues. DNA for the CDR3: TGTGCCAGCAGCCAAGATAACCCTCCCGGGGAGCTGTTTTTT. Its protein is CASSQDNPPGELFF.

In DNA form, the CDR3 reads TGTGCCTGGAGTGTATATGGGGAATTCGGTGGCTACACCTTC. Its translation is CAWSVYGEFGGYTF. This chain connects TRBV30 to TRBJ1-2, with no clear D. The CDR3 consists of 14 residues. The ends were cut back, 0 bases at V and 7 bases at J, with 15 bases in the middle. CDR1 GTSNPN and CDR2 SVGIG come from the germline V gene (reference sequence).

V and J are TRBV6-4 and TRBJ2-3; either TRBD1 or TRBD2 may fit D (6 bases each). This CDR3 is 15 amino acids long. CDR1 is MRHNA and CDR2 is SNTAGT in the germline V gene. V was clipped by 2 bases and J by 5 bases, with 14 bases between them. CDR3 residues: CASSDGGRIGDTQYF. CDR3 bases: TGTGCCAGCAGTGACGGGGGGCGCATCGGAGATACGCAGTATTTT.

The chain links TRBV7-9 to TRBJ1-1; 8 bases agree with TRBD1. The trim removed 1 base at V and 5 bases at J, leaving 3 bases unmatched. Germline CDR1 reads SEHNR; CDR2 reads FQNEAQ (reference sequence). This CDR3 has 14 amino acids. CDR3 coding DNA: TGTGCCAGCAGCTTAGGGACAGGGCGGACTGAAGCTTTCTTT. The encoded protein is CASSLGTGRTEAFF.